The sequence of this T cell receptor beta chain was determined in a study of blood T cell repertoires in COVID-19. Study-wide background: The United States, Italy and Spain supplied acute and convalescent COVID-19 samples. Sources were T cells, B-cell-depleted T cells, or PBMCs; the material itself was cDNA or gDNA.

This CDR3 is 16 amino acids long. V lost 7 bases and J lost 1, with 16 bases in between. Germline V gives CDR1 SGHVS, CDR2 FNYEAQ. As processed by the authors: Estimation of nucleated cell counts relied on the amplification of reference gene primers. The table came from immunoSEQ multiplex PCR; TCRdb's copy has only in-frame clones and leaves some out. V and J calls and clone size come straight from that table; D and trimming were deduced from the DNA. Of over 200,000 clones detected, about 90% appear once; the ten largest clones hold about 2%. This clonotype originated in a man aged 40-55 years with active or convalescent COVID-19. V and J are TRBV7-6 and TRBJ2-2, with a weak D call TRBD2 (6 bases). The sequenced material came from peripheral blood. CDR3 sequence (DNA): TGTGCCAGCACCCAACGGGGAGGTTTGAACACCGGGGAGCTGTTTTTT. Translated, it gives CASTQRGGLNTGELFF.